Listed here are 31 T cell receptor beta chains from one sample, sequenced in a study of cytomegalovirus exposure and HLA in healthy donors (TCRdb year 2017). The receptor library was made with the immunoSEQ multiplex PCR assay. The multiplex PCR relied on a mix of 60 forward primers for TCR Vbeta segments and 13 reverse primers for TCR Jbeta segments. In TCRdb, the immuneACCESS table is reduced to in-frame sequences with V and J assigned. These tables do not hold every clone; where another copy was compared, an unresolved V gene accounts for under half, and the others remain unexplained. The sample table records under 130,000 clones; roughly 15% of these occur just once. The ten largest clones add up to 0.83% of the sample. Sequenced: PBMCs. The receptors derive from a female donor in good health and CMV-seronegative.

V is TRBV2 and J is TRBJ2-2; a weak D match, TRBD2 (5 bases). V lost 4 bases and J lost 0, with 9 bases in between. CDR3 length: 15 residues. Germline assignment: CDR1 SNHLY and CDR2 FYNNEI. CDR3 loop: CASSAGLANTGELFF. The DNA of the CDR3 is TGTGCCAGCAGTGCTGGACTGGCGAACACCGGGGAGCTGTTTTTT.

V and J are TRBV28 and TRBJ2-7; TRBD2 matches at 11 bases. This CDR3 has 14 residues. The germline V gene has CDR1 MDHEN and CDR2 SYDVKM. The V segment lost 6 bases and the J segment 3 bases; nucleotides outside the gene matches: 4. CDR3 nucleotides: TGTGCCAGCAGGCCGGGACTAGCGGTCTACGAGCAGTACTTC. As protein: CASRPGLAVYEQYF.

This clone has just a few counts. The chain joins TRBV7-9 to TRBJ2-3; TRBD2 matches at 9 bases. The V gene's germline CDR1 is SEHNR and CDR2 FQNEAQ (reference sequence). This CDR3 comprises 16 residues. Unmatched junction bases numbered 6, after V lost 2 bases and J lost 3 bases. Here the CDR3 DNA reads TGTGCCAGCAGCTTACAGCGGGGGGTTAGTACAGATACGCAGTATTTT. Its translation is CASSLQRGVSTDTQYF.

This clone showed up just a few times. CDR3 in DNA: TGTGCCAGCAGCTTGTCCCCAGGGGAACTTGGGCCCTCTGGAAACACCATATATTTT. Protein sequence: CASSLSPGELGPSGNTIYF. The chain uses TRBV5-6 and TRBJ1-3; TRBD1 is a possible D gene (6 bases). Between the trimmed V and J ends, which lost 1 base and 0 bases, there was a span of 20 bases. CDR1 and CDR2 (germline): SGHDT, YYEEEE. CDR3 length equals 19 residues.

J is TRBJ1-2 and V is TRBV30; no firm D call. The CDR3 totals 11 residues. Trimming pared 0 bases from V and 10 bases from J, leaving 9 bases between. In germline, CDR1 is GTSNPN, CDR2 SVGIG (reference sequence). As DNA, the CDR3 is TGTGCCTGGAGTGTTCCCGGGTCCTACACCTTC. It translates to CAWSVPGSYTF.

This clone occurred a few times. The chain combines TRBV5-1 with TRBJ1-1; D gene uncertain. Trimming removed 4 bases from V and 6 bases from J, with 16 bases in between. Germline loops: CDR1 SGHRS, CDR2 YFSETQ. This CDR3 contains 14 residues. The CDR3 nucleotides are TGCGCCAGCAGCAACGACAAGGGAGGCTCTGAAGCTTTCTTT. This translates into CASSNDKGGSEAFF. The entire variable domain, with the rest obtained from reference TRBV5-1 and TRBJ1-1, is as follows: KAGVTQTPRYLIKTRGQQVTLSCSPISGHRSVSWYQQTPGQGLQFLFEYFSETQRNKGNFPGRFSGRQFSNSRSEMNVSTLELGDSALYLCASSNDKGGSEAFFGQGTRLTVV.

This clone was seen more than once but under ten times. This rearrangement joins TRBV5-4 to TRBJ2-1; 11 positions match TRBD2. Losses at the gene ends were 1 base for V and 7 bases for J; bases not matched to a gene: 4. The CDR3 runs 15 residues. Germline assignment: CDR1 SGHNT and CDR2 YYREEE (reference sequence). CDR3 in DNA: TGTGCCAGCAGCTTGACTAGCGGGAGTGAGAATGAGCAGTTCTTC. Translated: CASSLTSGSENEQFF.

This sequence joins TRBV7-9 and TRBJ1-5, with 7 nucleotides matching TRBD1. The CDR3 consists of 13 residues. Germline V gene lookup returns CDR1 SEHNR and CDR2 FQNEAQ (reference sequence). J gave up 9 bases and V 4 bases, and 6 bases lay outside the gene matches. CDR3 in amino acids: CASSYPTGWPQHF. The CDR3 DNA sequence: TGTGCCAGCAGCTACCCGACAGGGTGGCCCCAGCATTTT.

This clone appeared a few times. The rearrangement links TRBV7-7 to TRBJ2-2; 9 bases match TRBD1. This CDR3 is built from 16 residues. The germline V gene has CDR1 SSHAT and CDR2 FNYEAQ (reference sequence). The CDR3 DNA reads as TGTGCTAGTTCCTCGGGACAGGGCCTCAACACCGGGGAGCTGTTTTTT. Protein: CASSSGQGLNTGELFF.

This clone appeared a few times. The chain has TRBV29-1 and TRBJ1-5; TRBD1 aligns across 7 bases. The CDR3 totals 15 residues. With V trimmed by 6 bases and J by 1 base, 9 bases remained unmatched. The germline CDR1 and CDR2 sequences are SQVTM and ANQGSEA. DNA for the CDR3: TGCAGCGTAGCAGGGGGGTCGGTCAGCAATCAGCCCCAGCATTTT. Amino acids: CSVAGGSVSNQPQHF.

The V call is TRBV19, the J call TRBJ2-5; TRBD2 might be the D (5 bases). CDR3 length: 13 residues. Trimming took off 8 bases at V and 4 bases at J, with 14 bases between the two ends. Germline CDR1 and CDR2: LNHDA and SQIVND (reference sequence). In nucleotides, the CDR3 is TGTGCCAGTGGCGCAGTCGGAGGAGAGACCCAGTACTTC. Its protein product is CASGAVGGETQYF.

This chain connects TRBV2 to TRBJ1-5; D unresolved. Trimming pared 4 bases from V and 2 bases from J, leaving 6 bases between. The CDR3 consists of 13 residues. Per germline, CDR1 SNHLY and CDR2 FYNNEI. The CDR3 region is CASSGEGNQPQHF. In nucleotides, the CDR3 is TGTGCCAGCAGTGGTGAGGGCAATCAGCCCCAGCATTTT.

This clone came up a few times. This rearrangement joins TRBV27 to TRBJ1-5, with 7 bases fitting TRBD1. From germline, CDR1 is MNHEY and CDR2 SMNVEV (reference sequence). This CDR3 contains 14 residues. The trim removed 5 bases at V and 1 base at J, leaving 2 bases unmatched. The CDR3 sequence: CASSTRGSNQPQHF. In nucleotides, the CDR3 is TGTGCCAGCAGTACCAGGGGGAGCAATCAGCCCCAGCATTTT.

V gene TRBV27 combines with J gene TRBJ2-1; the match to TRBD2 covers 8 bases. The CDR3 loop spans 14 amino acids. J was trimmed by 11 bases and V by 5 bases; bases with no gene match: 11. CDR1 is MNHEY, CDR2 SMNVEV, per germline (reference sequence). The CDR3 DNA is TGTGCCAGCAGTACGGGACTAGGGGTACAGAAGCAGTTCTTC. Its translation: CASSTGLGVQKQFF.

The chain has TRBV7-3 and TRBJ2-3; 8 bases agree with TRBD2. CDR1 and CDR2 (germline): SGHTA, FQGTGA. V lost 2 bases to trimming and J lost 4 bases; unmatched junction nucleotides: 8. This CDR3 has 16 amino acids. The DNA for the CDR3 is TGTGCCAGCAGCTTAGGGTTAGCGGGGAGCGCAGATACGCAGTATTTT. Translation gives CASSLGLAGSADTQYF. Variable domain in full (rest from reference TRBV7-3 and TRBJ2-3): GAGVSQTPSNKVTEKGKYVELRCDPISGHTALYWYRQSLGQGPEFLIYFQGTGAADDSGLPNDRFFAVRPEGSVSTLKIQRTERGDSAVYLCASSLGLAGSADTQYFGPGTRLTVL.

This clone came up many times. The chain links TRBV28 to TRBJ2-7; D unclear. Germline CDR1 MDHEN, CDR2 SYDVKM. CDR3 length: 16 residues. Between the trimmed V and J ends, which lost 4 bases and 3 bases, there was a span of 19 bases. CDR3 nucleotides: TGTGCCAGCAGTTCCTCCTATTCCGGCGGCAACTACGAGCAGTACTTC. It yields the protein CASSSSYSGGNYEQYF. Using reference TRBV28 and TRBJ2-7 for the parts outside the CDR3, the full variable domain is DVKVTQSSRYLVKRTGEKVFLECVQDMDHENMFWYRQDPGLGLRLIYFSYDVKMKEKGDIPEGYSVSREKKERFSLILESASTNQTSMYLCASSSSYSGGNYEQYFGPGTRLTVT.

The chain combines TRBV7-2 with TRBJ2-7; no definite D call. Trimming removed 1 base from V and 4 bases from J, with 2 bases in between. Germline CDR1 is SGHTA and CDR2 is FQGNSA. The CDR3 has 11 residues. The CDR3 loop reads CASSLVYEQYF. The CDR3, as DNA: TGTGCCAGCAGCTTAGTATACGAGCAGTACTTC.

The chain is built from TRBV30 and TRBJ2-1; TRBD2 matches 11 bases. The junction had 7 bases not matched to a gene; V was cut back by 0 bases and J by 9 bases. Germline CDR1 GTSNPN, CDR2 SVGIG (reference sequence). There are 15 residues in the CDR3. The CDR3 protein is CAWSVTSGRYREQFF. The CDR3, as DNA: TGTGCCTGGAGTGTCACTAGCGGGAGATATCGTGAGCAGTTCTTC.

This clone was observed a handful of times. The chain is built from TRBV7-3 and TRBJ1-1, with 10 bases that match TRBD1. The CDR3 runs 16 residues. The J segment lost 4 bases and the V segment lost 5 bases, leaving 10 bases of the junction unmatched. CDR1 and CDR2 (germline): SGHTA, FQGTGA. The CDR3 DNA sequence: TGTGCCAGCAGCCTCCTAGGGGGACAGGGGAGCACTGAAGCTTTCTTT. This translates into CASSLLGGQGSTEAFF.

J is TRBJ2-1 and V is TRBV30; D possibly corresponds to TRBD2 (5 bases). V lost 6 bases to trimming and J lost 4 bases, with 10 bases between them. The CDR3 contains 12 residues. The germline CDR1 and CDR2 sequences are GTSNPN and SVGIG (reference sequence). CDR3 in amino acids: CACGGGYNEQFF. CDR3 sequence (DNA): TGTGCCTGCGGTGGCGGGTACAATGAGCAGTTCTTC.

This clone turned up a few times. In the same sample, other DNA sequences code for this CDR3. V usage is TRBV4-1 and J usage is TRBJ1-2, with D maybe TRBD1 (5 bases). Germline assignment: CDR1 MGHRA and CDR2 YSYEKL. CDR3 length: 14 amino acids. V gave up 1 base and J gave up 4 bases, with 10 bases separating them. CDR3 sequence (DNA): TGCGCCAGCAGCCAAGGGAGGGGCGCCTATGGCTACACCTTC. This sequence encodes CASSQGRGAYGYTF.

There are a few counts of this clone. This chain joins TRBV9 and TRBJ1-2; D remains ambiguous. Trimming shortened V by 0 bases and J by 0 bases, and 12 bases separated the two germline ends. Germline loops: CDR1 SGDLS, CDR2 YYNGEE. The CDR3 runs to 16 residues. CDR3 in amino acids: CASSVGTENTNYGYTF. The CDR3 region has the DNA TGTGCCAGCAGCGTAGGAACGGAGAATACTAACTATGGCTACACCTTC.

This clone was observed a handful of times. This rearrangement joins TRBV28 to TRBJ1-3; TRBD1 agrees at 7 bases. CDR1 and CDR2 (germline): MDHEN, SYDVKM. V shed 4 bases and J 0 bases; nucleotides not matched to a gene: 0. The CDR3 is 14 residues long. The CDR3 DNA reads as TGTGCCAGCAGTTCAGGGGGCTCTGGAAACACCATATATTTT. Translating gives CASSSGGSGNTIYF.

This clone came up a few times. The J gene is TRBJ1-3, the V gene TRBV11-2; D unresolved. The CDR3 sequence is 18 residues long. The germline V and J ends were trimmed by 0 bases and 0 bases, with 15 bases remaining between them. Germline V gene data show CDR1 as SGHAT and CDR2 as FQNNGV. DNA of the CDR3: TGTGCCAGCAGCTTAGATTCGGTCACTCTAATCTCTGGAAACACCATATATTTT. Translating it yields CASSLDSVTLISGNTIYF.

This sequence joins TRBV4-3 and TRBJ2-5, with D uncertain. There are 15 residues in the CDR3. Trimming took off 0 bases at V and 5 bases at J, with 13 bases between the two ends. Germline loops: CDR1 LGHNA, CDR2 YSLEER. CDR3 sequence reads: CASSQENTKLETQYF. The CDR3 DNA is TGCGCCAGCAGCCAAGAGAATACTAAACTGGAGACCCAGTACTTC.

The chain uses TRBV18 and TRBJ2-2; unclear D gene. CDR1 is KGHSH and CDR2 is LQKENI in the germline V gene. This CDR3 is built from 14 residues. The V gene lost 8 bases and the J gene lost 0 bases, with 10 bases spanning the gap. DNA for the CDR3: TGTGCCAGCCTTACTAACTCGAACACCGGGGAGCTGTTTTTT. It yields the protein CASLTNSNTGELFF.

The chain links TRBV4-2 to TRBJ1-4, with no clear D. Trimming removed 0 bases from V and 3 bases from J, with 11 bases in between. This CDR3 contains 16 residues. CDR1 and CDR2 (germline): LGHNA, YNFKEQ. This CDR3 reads CASSQDMGRANEKLFF. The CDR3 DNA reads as TGTGCCAGCAGCCAAGATATGGGGAGGGCTAATGAAAAACTGTTTTTT.

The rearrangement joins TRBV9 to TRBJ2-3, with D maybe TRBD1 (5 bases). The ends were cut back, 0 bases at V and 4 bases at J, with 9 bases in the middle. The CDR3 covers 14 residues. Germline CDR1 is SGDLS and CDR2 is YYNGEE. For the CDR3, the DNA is TGTGCCAGCAGCGTAGCAGGGTCGTCAGATACGCAGTATTTT. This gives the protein CASSVAGSSDTQYF.

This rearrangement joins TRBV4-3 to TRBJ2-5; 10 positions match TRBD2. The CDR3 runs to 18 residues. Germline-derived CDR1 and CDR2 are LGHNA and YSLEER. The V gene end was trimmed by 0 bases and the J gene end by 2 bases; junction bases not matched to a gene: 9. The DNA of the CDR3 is TGCGCCAGCAGCCAAGATTTGGGGCTAGCGGGGGAGCAAGAGACCCAGTACTTC. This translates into CASSQDLGLAGEQETQYF.

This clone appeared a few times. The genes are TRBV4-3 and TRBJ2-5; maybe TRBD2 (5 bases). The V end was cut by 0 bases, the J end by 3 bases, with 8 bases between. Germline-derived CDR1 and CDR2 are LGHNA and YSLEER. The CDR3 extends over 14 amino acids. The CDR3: CASSQELREETQYF. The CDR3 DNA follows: TGCGCCAGCAGCCAAGAGCTGCGGGAAGAGACCCAGTACTTC.

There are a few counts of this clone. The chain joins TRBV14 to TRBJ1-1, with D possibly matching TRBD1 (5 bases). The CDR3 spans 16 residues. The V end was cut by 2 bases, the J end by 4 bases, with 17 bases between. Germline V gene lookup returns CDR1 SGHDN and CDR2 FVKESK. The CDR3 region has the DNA TGTGCCAGCAGCCAAATTCCGGCAGGGTGGGGCACTGAAGCTTTCTTT. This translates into CASSQIPAGWGTEAFF.